This TCR beta chain was sequenced in a study of blood T cell repertoires in COVID-19. Study-level background: Researchers got acute and convalescent COVID-19 samples from the United States, Italy and Spain. Sample material is recorded as cDNA or gDNA derived from T cells, B-cell-depleted T cells, or PBMCs.

Original methodology: Amplification from reference gene primers served as the basis for estimated nucleated cell counts. Produced via immunoSEQ multiplex PCR; TCRdb's table is partial and in-frame only. The V and J calls and clone size come from that table; D and trimming were worked out from the DNA. The table records over 100,000 clones, approximately 81% of them present only once. V shed 5 bases and J shed 4 bases, with 12 bases lying between them. Germline CDR1 and CDR2: MNHNY and SVGAGI (reference sequence). The length of the CDR3 is 14 residues. Sequenced sample: peripheral blood. This TCR derives from an elderly woman with acute or convalescent COVID-19. The V and J genes are TRBV6-6 and TRBJ1-5; tentative D call: TRBD1 (5 bases). The CDR3 DNA sequence: TGTGCCAGCAGTCCGAGGGGAGGGAATCAGCCCCAGCATTTT. This codes for CASSPRGGNQPQHF.